The 2 T cell receptor beta chains below come from one sample, sequenced in a study of brain T cells in children with intractable seizures (dated by TCRdb to the early 2020s). Receptor amplification or capture employed the immunoSEQ multiplex PCR assay. TCRdb's version of the immuneACCESS table is confined to in-frame rearrangements and falls short of the full clone set. An unresolved V gene accounts for under half of the shortfall where checked; the remainder is of unknown origin. This sample lists roughly 23,000 clones; 90% to 95% were detected once. The ten biggest clones cover roughly 6.7% of the sample. According to the study, the label for this sample's time point signals: resected brain tissue, or blood drawn just prior to surgery. The sample consisted of peripheral blood, taken at surgery. All receptors come from a boy under 18 with focal cortical dysplasia and intractable seizures.

This chain joins TRBV7-6 and TRBJ1-3; 7 bases line up with TRBD1. Germline-derived CDR1 and CDR2 are SGHVS and FNYEAQ. J was trimmed by 4 bases and V by 2 bases; bases with no gene match: 8. The CDR3 covers 16 residues. For the CDR3, the DNA is TGTGCCAGCAGCTTACCGAGGACAGGTGAAGGAAACACCATATATTTT. Amino acid sequence: CASSLPRTGEGNTIYF.

The chain recombines TRBV28 with TRBJ1-2, with 8 positions matching TRBD1. The CDR3 is made up of 15 amino acids. CDR1 is MDHEN, CDR2 SYDVKM, per germline. Trimming removed 10 bases from V and 7 bases from J; junction bases left unmatched: 17. The CDR3 region is CATRLYDRGVGGYTF. The DNA of the CDR3 is TGTGCCACCAGGCTGTATGACAGGGGTGTTGGTGGCTACACCTTC.